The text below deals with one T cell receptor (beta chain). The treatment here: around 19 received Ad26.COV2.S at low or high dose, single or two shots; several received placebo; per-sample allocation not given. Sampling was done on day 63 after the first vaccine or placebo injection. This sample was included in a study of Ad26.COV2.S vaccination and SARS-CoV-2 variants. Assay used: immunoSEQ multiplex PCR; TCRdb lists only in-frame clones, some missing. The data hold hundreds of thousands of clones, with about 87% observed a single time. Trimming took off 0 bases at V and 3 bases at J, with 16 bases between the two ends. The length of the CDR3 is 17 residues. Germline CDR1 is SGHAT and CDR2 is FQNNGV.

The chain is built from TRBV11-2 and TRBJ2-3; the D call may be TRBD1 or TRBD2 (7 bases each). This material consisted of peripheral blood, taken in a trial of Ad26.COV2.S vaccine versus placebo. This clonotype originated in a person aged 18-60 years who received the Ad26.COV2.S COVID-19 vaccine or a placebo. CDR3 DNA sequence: TGTGCCAGCAGCTTAGATCGGGGCAGGGGGGGTACAGATACGCAGTATTTT. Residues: CASSLDRGRGGTDTQYF.